This note documents a single T cell receptor (beta chain) sequence. What this receptor recognizes is not known. Base qualities are not at hand, and no much larger clone is one base apart. Other DNA sequences in this specimen translate into the identical CDR3. The donors were healthy, HIV-negative adults with no recently reported acute infections or vaccinations. All donors were Caucasian adults living in Nashville, Tennessee, USA. CD4+ T cells were enriched by magnetic negative selection; naive cells were then positively selected on CD45RA, and the negative fraction formed the memory subset. Blood was collected by leukapheresis, and PBMCs were isolated by Ficoll-Histopaque density gradient centrifugation and then cryopreserved in liquid nitrogen vapor phase. Analytical flow cytometry was used to check the purity and quantity of every magnetically sorted T cell population. From each sorted fraction, genomic DNA was isolated and quantified by UV absorbance on a Nanodrop 2000c.

This sample is part of a study of shared clonotypes between healthy human individuals (dated by TCRdb to 2018 to 2021). Turning to the overall study: The cohort comprised two women and three men aged 18 to 49 years. Blood TCR repertoires of five healthy adults were deeply sequenced to estimate repertoire size and the extent of clonotype sharing between individuals. Per donor, three plates each were used for CD4 naive and CD4 memory, two for CD8 naive, and one for CD8 memory. To increase sequencing depth and limit assay-specific biases, different laboratories used diverse techniques to prepare libraries and sequence TCR repertoires. Each donor's leukapheresis produced roughly between roughly 0.85 and 9.5 billion PBMCs.

TCR CDR3 regions were amplified from genomic DNA by multiplex PCR using the deep immunoSEQ assay. Extracted genomic DNA from each cell subset was distributed evenly across all wells of several immunoSEQ 96-well plates, and each plate was treated as a replicate. Each replicate PCR for sorted subsets received about 200 ng genomic DNA, equal to tens of thousands of T cell genomes. Purified libraries were measured with a Qubit 3.0 fluorometer, size-checked on a Bioanalyzer 2100, and measured again with the KAPA Library Quantification kit. Each immunoSEQ 96-well plate was sequenced on its own single-read 150-cycle Illumina NextSeq 550 flow cell. The paper's data handling went like this. The immunoSEQ output contained only junctional sequences without quality scores, so filtering could not match that applied to full-length reads. To assign V/J genes and CDR3, sequences were annotated against IMGT germline references using PyIR, a Python wrapper for IgBLAST v1.9. Any read was removed if the V/J assignment was weak (E-value above 1e-6), the CDR3 was missing, or the read contained stop codons, out-of-frame junctions, or ambiguous translated residues. V3J clonotypes were defined as sequences sharing an identical inferred V gene, J gene, and CDR3 amino acid sequence. The percentage overlap between two repertoires was calculated by dividing the number of shared unique clonotypes by the size of the smaller repertoire. Richness of each repertoire was evaluated using RTK rarefaction, the Chao1 estimator, and Recon v2.1 estimates of unobserved clonotypes. Generation probabilities were computed with OLGA for all TCRbeta clonotypes obtained by the gDNA method from a few donors. TCRdb obtained this table from immuneACCESS and retained in-frame rearrangements with V and J assigned. These tables miss some clones; where compared with another copy, unresolved V genes account for less than half of the shortfall, and the remainder is unexplained. V, J and clone size reflect that table, while D and trimming were determined from the DNA. A total of more than 150,000 clones appear in this sample, 60% to 75% of them only once. Jointly, the top ten make up 8% to 13% of the sample.

The research as a whole found: The genetic and exposure-history diversity represented was limited by the small number of donors. Sampling was limited to blood, and TCR repertoires in tissue likely differ from TCR repertoires in blood. Across a few donors, around 5% of naive CD4, roughly 3.5% of naive CD8, about 2.3% of memory CD4, and about 0.44% of memory CD8 clonotypes were shared. Pairwise subsampling indicated that sequencing depth was expected to affect the degree of clonotype sharing among donors. Higher generation probabilities were observed for clonotypes shared by all four sorted-subset donors than for non-shared clonotypes. Incomplete sequencing was indicated by rarefaction of sorted-subset datasets, despite the large sequencing depth. Naive subsets generally had larger estimated clonotype richness than memory subsets did.

The germline V gene encodes CDR1 SNHLY and CDR2 FYNNEI. The V and J ends are trimmed by 4 bases and 5 bases, leaving 8 bases between them. From the cysteine through the phenylalanine, the CDR3 covers 13 amino acids. Here the CDR3 DNA is all that survives: 39 bases in frame from base 1. What was sequenced was memory CD4+ T cells sorted from blood. The label giving this sample's cell subset or site can be read as: CD45RA-negative fraction. The chain is assembled from TRBV2 and TRBJ2-2; a weak D assignment points to TRBD1 (6 bases agree). The receptor's source is a young man in good health. CDR3 protein: CASSVQGTGELFF. The DNA reads as follows: TGTGCCAGCAGTGTACAGGGTACCGGGGAGCTGTTTTTT.